These T cell receptor beta chains were read from a single sample in a study of Ad26.COV2.S vaccination and SARS-CoV-2 variants. Produced via immunoSEQ multiplex PCR; TCRdb's table is partial and in-frame only. The top ten clones hold 3.4% of a sample with hundreds of thousands of clones, roughly 87% of them seen once. The sample was peripheral blood, taken in a trial of Ad26.COV2.S vaccine versus placebo. The receptor source for this set is a person aged 18-65 years who received the Ad26.COV2.S COVID-19 vaccine or a placebo. CDR3s include the opening cysteine and the closing phenylalanine or tryptophan. A D gene is named only where the DNA matches it firmly. The listing skips clone size in some rows; elsewhere it reads once, few, many or a size class.

>NA|TRBJ1-1|NA|14|TRBV5-1
TGCGCCAGCAGCTTGGAGTTGGGGGGCACTGAAGCTTTCTTT
CASSLELGGTEAFF
>once|TRBJ2-3|NA|13|TRBV19
TGTGCCAGTAGTACCTCTACCACAGATACGCAGTATTTT
CASSTSTTDTQYF
>few|TRBJ1-6|NA|12|TRBV30
TGTGCCTGGAGCCGGGGAAATACACCCCTCCACTTT
CAWSRGNTPLHF
>NA|TRBJ1-5|NA|14|TRBV23-1
TGCGCCAGCAGTCGGACATATAGCAATCAGCCCCAGCATTTT
CASSRTYSNQPQHF
>NA|TRBJ2-2|NA|14|TRBV3-1/TRBV3-2
TGTGCCAGCAGCCAAGGGAGAGTCGCCGGGGAGCTGTTTTTT
CASSQGRVAGELFF
>NA|TRBJ2-3|NA|12|TRBV7-3
TGTGCCAGCAGCTCCAACACAGATACGCAGTATTTT
CASSSNTDTQYF
>NA|TRBJ2-7|NA|15|TRBV9
TGTGCCAGCAGCTACTCGACAGGAGGCTCCTACGAGCAGTACTTC
CASSYSTGGSYEQYF
>NA|TRBJ2-7|TRBD1|15|TRBV7-2
TGTGCCAGCAGCACAACCGGGACAGGGGCCTACGAGCAGTACTTC
CASSTTGTGAYEQYF
>NA|TRBJ2-7|NA|11|TRBV6-5
TGTGCCAGCAGGGTTTCCTACGAGCAGTACTTC
CASRVSYEQYF
>once|TRBJ2-7|NA|14|TRBV27
TGTGCCAGCAGTTACGGGACCGGAACCTACGAGCAGTACTTC
CASSYGTGTYEQYF
>NA|TRBJ2-7|NA|14|TRBV7-9
TGTGCCAGCAGCTTAGGTGTCGGAGGCTACGAGCAGTACTTC
CASSLGVGGYEQYF
>NA|TRBJ2-5|NA|14|TRBV11-3
TGTGCCAGCAGCTTAACGTCAGGGACGGAGACCCAGTACTTC
CASSLTSGTETQYF
>NA|TRBJ1-5|NA|14|TRBV30
TGTGCCTGGAGGGGCACCGTGGCCGGTCAGCCCCAGCATTTT
CAWRGTVAGQPQHF
>NA|TRBJ2-2|NA|18|TRBV10-3
TGTGCCATCAGTGAGTCTCGGTTTAGCGACCGAAACACCGGGGAGCTGTTTTTT
CAISESRFSDRNTGELFF
>NA|TRBJ2-1|NA|15|TRBV19
TGTGCCAGTAGTATTGACGCCGGGGGCGGGTCTGAGCAGTTCTTC
CASSIDAGGGSEQFF
>NA|TRBJ2-7|TRBD2|17|TRBV15
TGTGCCACCAGCGGCTGGACTAGCGGGGGGGGACCCTACGAGCAGTACTTC
CATSGWTSGGGPYEQYF
>NA|TRBJ1-3|TRBD1|15|TRBV3-1/TRBV3-2
TGTGCCAGCAGCCAACAGGGGGTAACTGGAAACACCATATATTTT
CASSQQGVTGNTIYF
>NA|TRBJ2-3|NA|15|TRBV5-1
TGCGCCAGCAGCTTGGGCCAGGGGATCACAGATACGCAGTATTTT
CASSLGQGITDTQYF
>NA|TRBJ1-1|TRBD1|15|TRBV7-9
TGTGCCAGCAGCTTGGGAGGGACAGGGGATCGGACAGCTTTCTTT
CASSLGGTGDRTAFF
>once|TRBJ2-1|TRBD2|14|TRBV20-1
TGCAGTGCTAGTAAAACCGGGACTATGAATGAGCAGTTCTTC
CSASKTGTMNEQFF
>NA|TRBJ2-1|TRBD1|15|TRBV7-2
TGTGCCAGCACCCAACGAGGGGGCCGCTACAATGAGCAGTTCTTC
CASTQRGGRYNEQFF
>NA|TRBJ2-7|NA|14|TRBV7-9
TGTGCCAGCAGCTTAGAGAGGGGGATCGACGAGCAGTACTTC
CASSLERGIDEQYF
>NA|TRBJ2-3|NA|15|TRBV5-1
TGCGCCAGCAGGTTAAGACTGGTTGGGACAGATACGCAGTATTTT
CASRLRLVGTDTQYF
>once|TRBJ2-3|NA|15|TRBV4-2
TGTGCCAGCAGCCAAGCTCCCGGCCCCCGGGATACGCAGTATTTT
CASSQAPGPRDTQYF
>NA|TRBJ2-3|TRBD2|15|TRBV11-3
TGTGCCAGCAGCCGAGGGGCGGGGGGACCAGATACGCAGTATTTT
CASSRGAGGPDTQYF
>NA|TRBJ1-6|NA|13|TRBV9
TGTGCCAGCAGCGCCCTGGATAGCTCACCCCTCCACTTT
CASSALDSSPLHF
>NA|TRBJ2-1|NA|15|TRBV7-6
TGTGCCAGCAGCCCGAGGACCGCTTCCTACAATGAGCAGTTCTTC
CASSPRTASYNEQFF
>NA|TRBJ1-4|NA|13|TRBV3-1/TRBV3-2
TGTGCCAGCAGCCTTGGGGTGGGTATTCAACTGTTTTTT
CASSLGVGIQLFF
>NA|TRBJ1-4|NA|15|TRBV7-9
TGTGCCAGCAGCGGATGGGGAGCAACTAATGAAAAACTGTTTTTT
CASSGWGATNEKLFF
>NA|TRBJ2-7|TRBD1|16|TRBV3-1/TRBV3-2
TGTGCCAGCAGCCAAGATCATGGGGACAGGCTGCGCGAGCAGTACTTC
CASSQDHGDRLREQYF
>NA|TRBJ1-1|NA|13|TRBV9
TGTGCCAGCAGCGTAGGGGGGTCCACTGAAGCTTTCTTT
CASSVGGSTEAFF
>NA|TRBJ1-1|NA|15|TRBV19
TGTGCCAGTAGTATTTTCCCCGAGGTAAACACTGAAGCTTTCTTT
CASSIFPEVNTEAFF
>NA|TRBJ1-1|NA|13|TRBV30
TGTGCCTGGAGTGGACAGAGTAGAACTGAAGCTTTCTTT
CAWSGQSRTEAFF
>NA|TRBJ2-1|TRBD2|16|TRBV4-1
TGCGCCAGCAGCCAAGCAACTAGCGGGGCCTACAATGAGCAGTTCTTC
CASSQATSGAYNEQFF
>NA|TRBJ2-7|NA|14|TRBV20-1
TGCAGTGCTAGTTCTTTTGGGATGGCGAACGAGCAGTACTTC
CSASSFGMANEQYF
>NA|TRBJ1-4|NA|15|TRBV5-1
TGCGCCAGCAGAAGCAGGGTCGGCACTAATGAAAAACTGTTTTTT
CASRSRVGTNEKLFF
>NA|TRBJ1-4|NA|14|TRBV2
TGTGCCAGCAGTGGAAGGGTTGGAGGGGAAAAACTGTTTTTT
CASSGRVGGEKLFF